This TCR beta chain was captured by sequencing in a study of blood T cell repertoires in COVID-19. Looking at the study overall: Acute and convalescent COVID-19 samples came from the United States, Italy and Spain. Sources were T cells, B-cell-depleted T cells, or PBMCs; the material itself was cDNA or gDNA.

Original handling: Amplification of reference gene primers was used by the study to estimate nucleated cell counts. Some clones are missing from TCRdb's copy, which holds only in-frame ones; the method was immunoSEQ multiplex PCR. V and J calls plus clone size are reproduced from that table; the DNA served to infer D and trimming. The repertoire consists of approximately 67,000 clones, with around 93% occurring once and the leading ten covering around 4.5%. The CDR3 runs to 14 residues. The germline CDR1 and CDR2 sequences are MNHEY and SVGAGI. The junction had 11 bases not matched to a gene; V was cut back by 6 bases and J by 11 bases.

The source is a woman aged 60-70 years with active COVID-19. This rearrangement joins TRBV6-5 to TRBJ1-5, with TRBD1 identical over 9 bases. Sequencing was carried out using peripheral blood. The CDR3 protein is CASRAPGTGRAQHF. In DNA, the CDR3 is TGTGCCAGCAGAGCCCCGGGGACAGGGCGAGCCCAGCATTTT.